This T cell receptor (beta chain) came from a study of siplizumab effects on memory and regulatory T cells. To note about this clone: What it recognizes is unknown.

Per the germline V gene, CDR1 is LNHDA and CDR2 is SQIVND (reference sequence). V was trimmed by 7 bases and J by 1 base, leaving 8 bases between them. The CDR3 runs 12 residues. Study results and limitations: Most proliferating CD4+ or CD8+ clones, roughly 75-96%, had no naive or memory assignment. Apparently key alloresponse contributors, naive T cells also seemed more diverse than memory cells. Alloreactive sequences from unstimulated CD4+ memory cells fell significantly with siplizumab.

The assay was immunoSEQ multiplex PCR, and TCRdb's table has in-frame clones only and misses some. The sample holds over 70,000 clones, around 95% seen once. The genes are TRBV19 and TRBJ2-7; a weak D match, TRBD1 (6 bases). The TCR sequence derives from a human donor in good health. The specimen was CD8+ T cells sorted from blood. DNA for the CDR3: TGTGCCAGTACAGGGGCTTCCTACGAGCAGTACTTC. Its protein product is CASTGASYEQYF.